One and the same sample provided the 22 T cell receptor beta chains below, sequenced in a study of T cells generated in artificial thymic organoids. Reverse primers in the TRAC or TRBC constant regions drove separate semi-nested PCRs for TCRalpha and TCRbeta. From the 5' RACE reads, TCRdb called clonotypes with MiXCR, one entry per CDR3 protein. The table records some 2,300 distinct CDR3 sequences, around 11% of them present only once. Sequencing used naive CD8+ T cells from the thymus. Specified subset: CD3+TCRalphabeta+CD8SP T cells; for blood, CD45RO-CCR7+ naive CD8+ T cells. These receptors were collected from a human donor who gave cord blood stem cells for thymic organoid culture, a cardiac surgery patient who gave postnatal thymus, or a blood donor (not recorded which).

This clonotype is labeled medium-sized. The chain is built from TRBV24-1 and TRBJ2-1; the match to TRBD2 covers 10 bases. Losses at the gene ends were 0 bases for V and 8 bases for J; bases not matched to a gene: 9. The CDR3 consists of 17 residues. Germline-derived CDR1 and CDR2 are KGHDR and SFDVKD. CDR3 in amino acids: CATSDLAGTSVEDEQFF. CDR3 in DNA: TGTGCCACCAGTGATTTGGCCGGGACTAGCGTGGAGGATGAGCAGTTCTTC.

By sample share, this clonotype is medium-sized. This rearrangement joins TRBV6-1 to TRBJ1-6; 11 positions agree with TRBD1. Trimming at V came to 2 bases and at J to 9 bases, leaving 3 bases not matched to a gene. The CDR3 covers 15 residues. Germline CDR1 reads MNHNS; CDR2 reads SASEGT. The CDR3 loop reads CASSETGQGGSPLHF. The DNA for the CDR3 is TGTGCCAGCAGTGAAACGGGACAGGGGGGTTCACCCCTCCACTTT.

This clonotype counts as medium-sized (0.01 to 0.1%). CDR3 DNA: TGTGCCAGCAGTGGGGGCTACTGGGAGAGGAGAAATGAGCAGTTCTTC. This encodes CASSGGYWERRNEQFF. The V and J genes are TRBV6-1 and TRBJ2-1; D could derive from TRBD1 or TRBD2 (5 bases each). The V end was cut by 4 bases, the J end by 7 bases, with 20 bases between. Germline assignment: CDR1 MNHNS and CDR2 SASEGT. This CDR3 is built from 16 residues.

In its sample, this clonotype is medium-sized. This rearrangement joins TRBV13 to TRBJ1-1, with 7 bases fitting TRBD1. Germline V gene lookup returns CDR1 PRHDT and CDR2 FYEKMQ (reference sequence). This CDR3 comprises 15 residues. V shed 9 bases, J shed 6 bases, and the junction held 16 bases outside the gene matches. This CDR3 reads CASEGAILLGPEAFF. CDR3 DNA: TGTGCCAGTGAGGGGGCGATATTGTTGGGGCCTGAAGCTTTCTTT.

Sample share makes this clonotype medium-sized. This sequence joins TRBV7-8 and TRBJ1-2; possible D gene TRBD1, 5 bases. V was cut by 6 bases and J by 6 bases, with 23 bases left in between. CDR1 is SGHVS, CDR2 FQNEAQ, per germline. The CDR3 loop spans 16 amino acids. CDR3 sequence reads: CASSVRFVRDPNGYTF. The CDR3 DNA reads TGTGCCAGCAGTGTTAGGTTCGTCAGGGACCCTAATGGCTACACCTTC.

By frequency in the sample, this clonotype is medium-sized (0.01 to 0.1%). The CDR3 loop is CASSETSWRVRKQFF. The CDR3 DNA reads TGTGCCAGCAGTGAGACCAGCTGGAGGGTACGGAAGCAGTTCTTC. This chain joins TRBV6-1 and TRBJ2-1; D possibly corresponds to TRBD2 (6 bases). Germline CDR1 reads MNHNS; CDR2 reads SASEGT. The CDR3 covers 15 residues. The V gene lost 3 bases and the J gene lost 11 bases, with 20 bases spanning the gap.

This clonotype is termed medium-sized. This sequence joins TRBV4-1 and TRBJ2-1; 13 nucleotides line up with TRBD2. This CDR3 has 15 residues. CDR1 is MGHRA and CDR2 is YSYEKL in the germline V gene. V was clipped by 4 bases and J by 6 bases; unmatched bases: 3. The CDR3 region is CASSPGLAGFNEQFF. The CDR3 DNA reads TGCGCCAGCAGCCCGGGACTAGCGGGGTTCAATGAGCAGTTCTTC.

This clonotype qualifies as large. The chain recombines TRBV12-3 or TRBV12-4 with TRBJ1-1; 10 positions match TRBD1. The CDR3 runs 15 residues. The V and J ends lost 5 bases and 3 bases, in that order; junction bases with no gene match: 6. The CDR3 is CASSPPDRGYTEAFF. The CDR3 DNA sequence: TGTGCCAGCAGTCCCCCGGACAGGGGGTACACTGAAGCTTTCTTT.

Relative to its sample, this clonotype is medium-sized (0.01 to 0.1%). The chain is built from TRBV5-5 and TRBJ1-2; TRBD1 might be the D (5 bases). Germline assignment: CDR1 SGHKS and CDR2 YYEKEE (reference sequence). This CDR3 has 13 residues. V shed 0 bases and J shed 6 bases, with 9 bases lying between them. CDR3 DNA: TGTGCCAGCAGCTTGGCTCTAGGGGATGGCTACACCTTC. Its protein is CASSLALGDGYTF.

About this clonotype itself: A much more abundant neighbour one base away suggests this may be a read error. This chain uses TRBV6-5 with TRBJ2-3, with D possibly TRBD1 on 6 matching bases. V shed 6 bases and J shed 2 bases, with 12 bases lying between them. The CDR3 extends over 14 amino acids. The germline gives CDR1 MNHEY, CDR2 SVGAGI. The CDR3 sequence is CASSRQGSTDTQYF. CDR3 DNA: TGTGCCAGCAGCCGGCAGGGGTCCACAGATACGCAGTATTTT.

By frequency in the sample, this clonotype is medium-sized. This chain connects TRBV5-1 to TRBJ2-7, with no clear D. Germline V gives CDR1 SGHRS, CDR2 YFSETQ. Trimming stripped 8 bases from V and 6 bases from J, with 18 bases between. This CDR3 is 13 amino acids long. The CDR3 spells CASSGRAEGEQYF. The DNA of the CDR3 is TGCGCCAGTAGTGGACGCGCGGAAGGCGAGCAGTACTTC.

This clonotype is labeled medium-sized. This chain joins TRBV5-1 and TRBJ1-1; D remains ambiguous. This CDR3 comprises 18 residues. The V gene lost 0 bases and the J gene lost 0 bases, with 18 bases spanning the gap. CDR1 SGHRS and CDR2 YFSETQ come from the germline V gene. CDR3 sequence: CASSLGLGPLGMNTEAFF. In DNA, the CDR3 is TGCGCCAGCAGCTTGGGACTCGGACCACTCGGGATGAACACTGAAGCTTTCTTT.

By share, this clonotype counts as medium-sized. The V and J genes are TRBV4-2 and TRBJ2-3; possible D gene TRBD2, 6 bases. V gave up 1 base and J gave up 4 bases, with 12 bases separating them. The CDR3 is 15 amino acids. The germline V gene encodes CDR1 LGHNA and CDR2 YNFKEQ. CDR3 in DNA: TGTGCCAGCAGCCAAGGGGCGGGGTTGGCAGATACGCAGTATTTT. Protein: CASSQGAGLADTQYF.

The rearrangement joins TRBV4-3 to TRBJ2-1, with 9 bases that match TRBD2. J lost 10 bases, V lost 2 bases, and 6 bases had no gene match. The germline V gene has CDR1 LGHNA and CDR2 YSLEER. The length of the CDR3 is 14 residues. The CDR3 sequence: CASSQPGLAPEQFF. Written as DNA, the CDR3 is TGCGCCAGCAGCCAACCGGGACTAGCCCCCGAGCAGTTCTTC.

This clonotype is medium-sized within its sample. This chain links TRBV4-1 with TRBJ2-1; 9 bases map to TRBD1. The germline V gene has CDR1 MGHRA and CDR2 YSYEKL. The CDR3 runs to 13 residues. V dropped 8 bases and J dropped 9; count of bases not matched to a gene: 8. CDR3 residues: CASGDREEGEQFF. CDR3 in DNA: TGCGCCAGCGGGGACAGGGAAGAGGGTGAGCAGTTCTTC.

The chain links TRBV6-5 to TRBJ2-3, with TRBD2 identical over 11 bases. With V trimmed by 4 bases and J by 2 bases, 5 bases remained unmatched. The CDR3 length is 16 residues. Germline CDR1 and CDR2: MNHEY and SVGAGI. The CDR3 sequence: CASSLLAGENTDTQYF. CDR3 nucleotide sequence: TGTGCCAGCAGTTTACTAGCGGGAGAGAACACAGATACGCAGTATTTT.

By its share, this clonotype is medium-sized (0.01 to 0.1%). V usage is TRBV11-2 and J usage is TRBJ2-3, with a possible D match to TRBD2 (6 bases). With 1 base removed from V and 2 bases from J, the gap between germline ends came to 13 bases. Germline CDR1 reads SGHAT; CDR2 reads FQNNGV. The CDR3 contains 16 residues. As DNA, the CDR3 is TGTGCCAGCAGCTTAGGGCCTGGGACTCACACAGATACGCAGTATTTT. Protein product: CASSLGPGTHTDTQYF.

The genes are TRBV11-2 and TRBJ2-3; D uncertain. CDR3 length: 12 amino acids. Germline V gene lookup returns CDR1 SGHAT and CDR2 FQNNGV. V was trimmed by 1 base and J by 6 bases, leaving 5 bases between them. As DNA, the CDR3 is TGTGCCAGCAGCTTAGGATGGGATACGCAGTATTTT. It translates to CASSLGWDTQYF.

This clonotype is labeled as medium-sized. This chain links TRBV15 with TRBJ1-1; 7 positions match TRBD1. V dropped 4 bases and J dropped 2; count of bases not matched to a gene: 13. This CDR3 is built from 17 residues. Germline loops: CDR1 LNHNV, CDR2 YYDKDF (reference sequence). CDR3: CATSTDRAGVINTEAFF. The CDR3 DNA sequence: TGTGCCACCAGCACCGACAGGGCTGGGGTGATAAACACTGAAGCTTTCTTT.

By share, this clonotype ranks as medium-sized (0.01 to 0.1%). The chain combines TRBV29-1 with TRBJ2-2; perhaps TRBD2 as D (6 bases). The CDR3 is 12 residues long. The germline CDR1 and CDR2 sequences are SQVTM and ANQGSEA. The ends were cut back, 7 bases at V and 5 bases at J, with 11 bases in the middle. The CDR3 sequence: CSARAGTGELFF. The CDR3 DNA sequence: TGCAGCGCCCGGGCGGGAACCGGGGAGCTGTTTTTT.

By proportion, this clonotype is medium-sized. The chain recombines TRBV29-1 with TRBJ1-1, with 8 bases matching TRBD1. With 7 bases clipped from V and 4 bases from J, the junction kept 8 bases outside the gene matches. Per germline, CDR1 SQVTM and CDR2 ANQGSEA. The CDR3 sequence is 13 residues long. The CDR3 is CSAGQGRVTEAFF. CDR3 DNA sequence: TGCAGCGCAGGACAGGGCAGAGTCACTGAAGCTTTCTTT.

By proportion, this clonotype is large. The chain carries TRBV20-1 and TRBJ1-4; no clear D gene. This CDR3 is built from 12 residues. V gave up 1 base and J gave up 10 bases, with 10 bases separating them. Germline assignment: CDR1 DFQATT and CDR2 SNEGSKA (reference sequence). For the CDR3, the DNA is TGCAGTGCTAGAGGCACTATTAGAAAACTGTTTTTT. The encoded protein is CSARGTIRKLFF.